A selection of T cell receptor beta chains follows, all from one sample in a study of blood T cell repertoires in COVID-19. Only in-frame clones appear in the TCRdb table, and some are missing; sequencing was by immunoSEQ multiplex PCR. The table has approximately 150,000 clones, around 90% seen once. The sample consisted of peripheral blood. These receptors were taken from a woman in her forties or fifties with acute or convalescent COVID-19. CDR3s include the opening cysteine and the closing phenylalanine or tryptophan. The D gene is left open where the match is weak. Not every row has a clone size; where given, it reads once, few, many or a size class.

V	size	D	J	CDR3	DNA
TRBV4-2	.	TRBD1	TRBJ1-2	CASSQDSVRAGGGYTF	TGTGCCAGCAGCCAAGATTCCGTTAGGGCAGGGGGCGGCTACACCTTC
TRBV7-9	.	.	TRBJ1-2	CASSLGAGIINYGYTF	TGTGCCAGCAGCTTGGGGGCAGGGATTATTAACTATGGCTACACCTTC
TRBV11-3	.	TRBD1	TRBJ2-1	CASSSRDSPYNEQFF	TGTGCCAGCAGCTCACGGGACAGTCCCTACAATGAGCAGTTCTTC
TRBV30	.	.	TRBJ1-4	CAWSGQIGHEKLFF	TGTGCCTGGAGTGGACAGATTGGGCACGAAAAACTGTTTTTT
TRBV6-5	.	.	TRBJ1-1	CASSPLRNTEAFF	TGTGCCAGCAGCCCCCTCAGGAACACTGAAGCTTTCTTT
TRBV7-9	few	TRBD1	TRBJ1-1	CASSLTQGLHTEAFF	TGTGCCAGCAGCTTAACACAGGGGCTCCACACTGAAGCTTTCTTT
TRBV7-9	.	TRBD1	TRBJ1-2	CASSPGQDPYGYTF	TGTGCCAGCAGCCCCGGACAGGACCCTTATGGCTACACCTTC
TRBV19	.	.	TRBJ2-2	CASQLYSDTGELFF	TGTGCCAGCCAACTGTATTCGGACACCGGGGAGCTGTTTTTT
TRBV6-6	.	TRBD1	TRBJ1-3	CASSYFGQGLRNTIYF	TGTGCCAGCAGTTACTTCGGACAGGGATTAAGAAACACCATATATTTT
TRBV4-2	.	TRBD2	TRBJ2-7	CASSQSSGSSRPYEQYF	TGTGCCAGCAGCCAATCAAGCGGGAGTTCCCGTCCCTACGAGCAGTACTTC
TRBV7-8	.	.	TRBJ1-1	CASSLYGGLNTEAFF	TGTGCCAGCAGCCTCTACGGGGGGTTGAACACTGAAGCTTTCTTT
TRBV7-8	once	TRBD1	TRBJ1-1	CASSLTVGQWNTEAFF	TGTGCCAGCAGCTTAACCGTGGGACAGTGGAACACTGAAGCTTTCTTT
TRBV30	.	.	TRBJ2-2	CAWTHGADTGELFF	TGTGCCTGGACCCATGGGGCAGACACCGGGGAGCTGTTTTTT